Listed below are T cell receptor beta chains from one sample, sequenced in a study of T and B cells in COVID-19 patients. MiXCR, applied by TCRdb to the multiplex PCR reads, yields one record per CDR3 protein. This sample has over 5,500 distinct CDR3 sequences; about 33% occur once, and the top ten carry 20% to 25%. Input material: blood. Receptor source: a human donor with active COVID-19. Each CDR3 is given with its conserved first and last residue. The order of the fields is clone size, V gene, J gene, D gene, CDR3 protein, CDR3 DNA. A D gene is named only where the DNA matches it firmly. Clone size is stated in some rows and not others, as once, few, many or a class when expanded.

size: few
V: TRBV6-6
J: TRBJ1-5
D: NA
CDR3: CASSSPGHSQPQHF
DNA: TGTGCCAGCAGTTCCCCGGGACACAGCCAGCCCCAGCATTTT

size: medium-sized
V: TRBV29-1
J: TRBJ1-2
D: NA
CDR3: CSVVGGESYGYTF
DNA: TGCAGCGTTGTCGGGGGAGAAAGCTATGGCTACACCTTC

size: NA
V: TRBV6-4
J: TRBJ2-3
D: TRBD2
CDR3: CASSQTSGSTDTQYF
DNA: TGTGCCAGCAGTCAGACTAGCGGTAGCACAGATACGCAGTATTTT

size: NA
V: TRBV6-4
J: TRBJ2-3
D: NA
CDR3: CASSAVDSSTDTQYF
DNA: TGTGCCAGCAGTGCTGTGGACAGTAGCACAGATACGCAGTATTTT

size: few
V: TRBV7-6
J: TRBJ1-4
D: NA
CDR3: CASSLVGVGEKLFF
DNA: TGTGCCAGCAGCTTAGTAGGGGTTGGAGAAAAACTGTTTTTT

size: medium-sized
V: TRBV27
J: TRBJ2-3
D: TRBD2
CDR3: CASGTAGGPVSTDTQYF
DNA: TGTGCCAGCGGAACGGCGGGGGGGCCGGTAAGCACAGATACGCAGTATTTT

size: NA
V: TRBV7-2
J: TRBJ2-7
D: NA
CDR3: CASSFMAGAAYEQYF
DNA: TGTGCCAGCAGCTTTATGGCAGGGGCTGCCTACGAGCAGTACTTC

size: NA
V: TRBV5-1
J: TRBJ1-4
D: NA
CDR3: CASSPLGTAFEKLFF
DNA: TGCGCCAGCAGCCCGCTCGGGACCGCTTTTGAAAAACTGTTTTTT

size: few
V: TRBV5-4
J: TRBJ2-1
D: TRBD2
CDR3: CASSFLAAGLYNEQFF
DNA: TGTGCCAGCAGCTTCCTAGCGGCCGGCCTCTACAATGAGCAGTTCTTC

size: medium-sized
V: TRBV19
J: TRBJ2-1
D: NA
CDR3: CASSMPYEDGVDNEQFF
DNA: TGTGCCAGTAGTATGCCCTACGAGGACGGAGTCGACAATGAGCAGTTCTTC

size: NA
V: TRBV6-5
J: TRBJ1-4
D: TRBD1
CDR3: CASSLDRGHLGEKLFF
DNA: TGTGCCAGCAGTTTGGACAGGGGACACCTGGGGGAAAAACTGTTTTTT

size: NA
V: TRBV29-1
J: TRBJ1-2
D: TRBD1
CDR3: CSADREANYGYTF
DNA: TGCAGCGCAGACAGGGAAGCTAACTATGGCTACACCTTC

size: few
V: TRBV6-1
J: TRBJ2-5
D: NA
CDR3: CASREGDSRGTQYF
DNA: TGTGCCAGCAGAGAAGGAGACTCGCGGGGGACCCAGTACTTC

size: NA
V: TRBV11-2
J: TRBJ2-5
D: NA
CDR3: CASSLIRGDFRETQYF
DNA: TGTGCCAGCAGCTTAATCCGAGGAGATTTTCGAGAGACCCAGTACTTC

size: few
V: TRBV6-4
J: TRBJ1-2
D: NA
CDR3: CASSVDRSNYGYTF
DNA: TGTGCCAGCAGCGTTGACAGGTCTAACTATGGCTACACCTTC

size: few
V: TRBV6-5
J: TRBJ1-1
D: NA
CDR3: CASSSGIGPLDTEAFF
DNA: TGTGCCAGCAGTTCGGGGATCGGCCCTTTGGACACTGAAGCTTTCTTT

size: NA
V: TRBV11-1
J: TRBJ2-7
D: TRBD2
CDR3: CASSNSEAGWSYEQYF
DNA: TGTGCCAGCAGCAACTCAGAAGCGGGGTGGTCCTACGAGCAGTACTTC

size: medium-sized
V: TRBV6-5
J: TRBJ1-6
D: NA
CDR3: CASSTGSEGSPLHF
DNA: TGTGCCAGCAGTACGGGCAGTGAAGGTTCACCCCTCCACTTT

size: medium-sized
V: TRBV29-1
J: TRBJ1-3
D: NA
CDR3: CSVREGSSGNTIYF
DNA: TGCAGCGTCCGGGAGGGGAGCTCTGGAAACACCATATATTTT

size: medium-sized
V: TRBV27
J: TRBJ2-5
D: NA
CDR3: CASSSTLWLEETQYF
DNA: TGTGCCAGCAGTTCTACTCTATGGCTGGAAGAGACCCAGTACTTC

size: few
V: TRBV5-1
J: TRBJ2-3
D: NA
CDR3: CASSSPSPRRTVDTQYF
DNA: TGCGCCAGCAGCTCCCCCTCCCCCCGAAGGACAGTAGATACGCAGTATTTT

size: NA
V: TRBV5-3
J: TRBJ1-2
D: TRBD1
CDR3: CARSSRHRGMGYGYTF
DNA: TGTGCCAGAAGCTCGCGACACAGGGGGATGGGTTATGGCTACACCTTC

size: medium-sized
V: TRBV6-5
J: TRBJ2-3
D: NA
CDR3: CASSYGGVSTDTQYF
DNA: TGTGCCAGCAGTTACGGCGGGGTGAGCACAGATACGCAGTATTTT

size: few
V: TRBV27
J: TRBJ2-5
D: TRBD2
CDR3: CASSHLAGQSSGTQYF
DNA: TGTGCCAGCAGTCACCTAGCGGGGCAATCTTCGGGGACCCAGTACTTC

size: NA
V: TRBV27
J: TRBJ2-5
D: NA
CDR3: CASSFGYQETQYF
DNA: TGTGCCAGCAGTTTCGGGTACCAAGAGACCCAGTACTTC

size: few
V: TRBV27
J: TRBJ1-6
D: NA
CDR3: CASRQADTPIRPLHF
DNA: TGTGCCAGCAGACAAGCGGACACGCCGATTCGGCCCCTCCACTTT

size: few
V: TRBV6-1
J: TRBJ1-4
D: NA
CDR3: CASSYSQPLGFEKLFF
DNA: TGTGCCAGCAGTTACAGTCAACCCTTAGGGTTTGAAAAACTGTTTTTT

size: few
V: TRBV28
J: TRBJ1-6
D: NA
CDR3: CASSGPGSSYNSPLHF
DNA: TGTGCCAGCAGTGGTCCAGGGAGCTCCTATAATTCACCCCTCCACTTT

size: medium-sized
V: TRBV11-1
J: TRBJ2-7
D: TRBD2
CDR3: CASSPSSGGYEQYF
DNA: TGTGCCAGCAGCCCATCGAGCGGGGGGTACGAGCAGTACTTC

size: NA
V: TRBV2
J: TRBJ2-5
D: TRBD1
CDR3: CASSRDREETQYF
DNA: TGTGCCAGCAGTCGGGACAGGGAAGAGACCCAGTACTTC

size: NA
V: TRBV19
J: TRBJ1-1
D: NA
CDR3: CASSRRSKNTEAFF
DNA: TGTGCCAGTAGCCGACGTAGTAAGAACACTGAAGCTTTCTTT

size: NA
V: TRBV29-1
J: TRBJ2-1
D: TRBD2
CDR3: CSTTGLAGDSSYNEQFF
DNA: TGCAGCACCACCGGACTAGCGGGGGATAGCTCCTACAATGAGCAGTTCTTC

size: few
V: TRBV6-5
J: TRBJ1-4
D: TRBD1
CDR3: CASTTGNEKLFF
DNA: TGTGCCAGCACGACAGGGAATGAAAAACTGTTTTTT

size: few
V: TRBV13
J: TRBJ2-7
D: TRBD1
CDR3: CASSPLGTGREQYF
DNA: TGTGCCAGCAGCCCCTTGGGGACAGGGCGGGAGCAGTACTTC

size: NA
V: TRBV20-1
J: TRBJ2-5
D: TRBD2
CDR3: CSARDGEGLAEETQYF
DNA: TGCAGTGCTAGAGATGGGGAGGGACTAGCGGAAGAGACCCAGTACTTC

size: medium-sized
V: TRBV12-3/TRBV12-4
J: TRBJ2-2
D: NA
CDR3: CASSGGTGELFF
DNA: TGTGCCAGCAGTGGAGGGACCGGGGAGCTGTTTTTT

size: NA
V: TRBV6-2/TRBV6-3
J: TRBJ1-2
D: NA
CDR3: CAGSYSLSGDGYTF
DNA: TGTGCCGGCAGTTACTCGTTATCCGGCGACGGCTACACCTTC

size: NA
V: TRBV10-1
J: TRBJ2-2
D: NA
CDR3: CASSRSNTGELFF
DNA: TGCGCCAGCAGCAGGAGTAACACCGGGGAGCTGTTTTTT

size: NA
V: TRBV13
J: TRBJ2-3
D: TRBD2
CDR3: CASSRRLGAPTSGGLADTQYF
DNA: TGCGCCAGCAGCCGTCGGTTGGGGGCCCCTACTAGCGGGGGGTTAGCAGATACGCAGTATTTT

size: NA
V: TRBV19
J: TRBJ2-3
D: TRBD2
CDR3: CASSYTSGGAPTDTQYF
DNA: TGTGCCAGTAGCTATACTAGCGGGGGGGCCCCCACAGATACGCAGTATTTT

size: NA
V: TRBV7-9
J: TRBJ2-7
D: TRBD2
CDR3: CASSPGSHQKRGFSYEQYF
DNA: TGTGCCAGCAGCCCCGGTAGCCATCAAAAGCGGGGCTTCTCCTACGAGCAGTACTTC

size: NA
V: TRBV20-1
J: TRBJ1-6
D: NA
CDR3: CSARVGEGGSPLHF
DNA: TGCAGTGCTAGAGTAGGCGAGGGCGGATCACCCCTCCACTTT

size: NA
V: TRBV5-4
J: TRBJ2-7
D: TRBD2
CDR3: CASSLGLARGVGEQYF
DNA: TGTGCCAGCAGCCTGGGACTAGCGAGGGGTGTAGGCGAGCAGTACTTC

size: medium-sized
V: TRBV19
J: TRBJ2-2
D: NA
CDR3: CASSIGVVGELFF
DNA: TGTGCCAGTAGTATTGGAGTTGTCGGGGAGCTGTTTTTT

size: once
V: TRBV5-1
J: TRBJ2-5
D: NA
CDR3: CASRTRNQWDGDLATQYF
DNA: TGCGCCAGCCGCACGAGAAACCAATGGGACGGCGATTTGGCGACCCAGTACTTC

size: few
V: TRBV27
J: TRBJ1-2
D: NA
CDR3: CASSLQEGNYGYTF
DNA: TGTGCCAGCAGTTTGCAGGAGGGTAACTATGGCTACACCTTC

size: medium-sized
V: TRBV15
J: TRBJ2-6
D: NA
CDR3: CATSRESFSGANVLTF
DNA: TGTGCCACCAGCAGGGAGAGTTTCTCTGGGGCCAACGTCCTGACTTTC